These T cell receptor beta chains were read from a single sample in a study of cytomegalovirus exposure and HLA in healthy donors. Generated by immunoSEQ multiplex PCR, the TCRdb table keeps only in-frame clones and is missing some. The sample lists roughly 180,000 clones; approximately 80% were seen once. The sequencing input was PBMCs. These receptors were obtained from a man aged 25-45 years in good health and CMV-seronegative. Both conserved end residues are part of each CDR3. Only some rows state a clone size, as once, few, many or a class for expanded clones.

.	TRBV5-4	TRBJ2-3	CASSFRPGAGPADTQYF
.	TRBV5-6	TRBJ2-7	CASSLASGGGQYF
few	TRBV7-9	TRBJ1-1	CSSSPTVNTEAFF
.	TRBV2	TRBJ2-1	CASSEALLAGGGEQFF
.	TRBV9	TRBJ2-3	CASSVELAGGIDTQYF
.	TRBV29-1	TRBJ2-7	CSVEGTGYEQYF
.	TRBV4-1	TRBJ2-1	CASSHPGGYNEQFF
.	TRBV25-1	TRBJ1-6	CASGRGGVTPLHF
.	TRBV7-2	TRBJ2-1	CASSATTGGAEQFF
.	TRBV27	TRBJ2-3	CATGQGVLTQYF
.	TRBV5-8	TRBJ2-7	CASSSDRSEYEQYF
few	TRBV5-4	TRBJ2-3	CASSLDSVAGSTDTQYF
.	TRBV7-2	TRBJ1-3	CASSLGAPSLRDTIYF
.	TRBV5-4	TRBJ2-5	CASSLAVSGVGETQYF
few	TRBV28	TRBJ2-1	CASSLPGHGYNEQFF
.	TRBV9	TRBJ2-7	CASSVAGISYEQYF
.	TRBV10-2	TRBJ2-1	CATNGARGGAGNEQFF
.	TRBV28	TRBJ1-4	CASSSGRQGTNEKLFF
once	TRBV7-2	TRBJ1-5	CASSLVEGGQPQHF
.	TRBV11-3	TRBJ1-1	CASSFGGMNTEAFF
.	TRBV6-5	TRBJ2-4	CASSRDRDKNIQYF
.	TRBV5-1	TRBJ2-7	CASSRRDSYEQYF
.	TRBV4-3	TRBJ2-3	CASSQELRLSTDTQYF
.	TRBV6-1	TRBJ1-5	CASSGQGSNQPQHF
.	TRBV28	TRBJ2-7	CASSLVTSGIYEQYF
.	TRBV5-5	TRBJ2-7	CASSRTTGTYEQYF
few	TRBV7-2	TRBJ2-5	CASSPGTSGTTQYF
.	TRBV18	TRBJ1-1	CASSPPEDPETEAFF
.	TRBV7-6	TRBJ2-3	CASSSPRGGQGADTQYF
few	TRBV30	TRBJ2-2	CAWRQGTANTGELFF
.	TRBV4-3	TRBJ2-3	CASSQGPSGGITDTQYF
.	TRBV27	TRBJ2-1	CASSLQGNEQFF
.	TRBV12-5	TRBJ2-4	CASGLVTTLTKNIQYF